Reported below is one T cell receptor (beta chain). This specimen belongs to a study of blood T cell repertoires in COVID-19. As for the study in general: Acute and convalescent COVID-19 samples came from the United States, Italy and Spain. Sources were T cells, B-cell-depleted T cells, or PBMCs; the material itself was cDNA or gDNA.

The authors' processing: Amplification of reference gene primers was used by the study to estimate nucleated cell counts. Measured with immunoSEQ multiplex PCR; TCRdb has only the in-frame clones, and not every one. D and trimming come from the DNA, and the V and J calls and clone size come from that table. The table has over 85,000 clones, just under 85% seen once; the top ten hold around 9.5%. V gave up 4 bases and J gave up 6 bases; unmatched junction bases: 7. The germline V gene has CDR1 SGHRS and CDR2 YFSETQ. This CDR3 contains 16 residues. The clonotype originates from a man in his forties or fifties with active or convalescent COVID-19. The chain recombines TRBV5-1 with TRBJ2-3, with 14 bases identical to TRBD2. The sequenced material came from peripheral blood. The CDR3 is CASSSGLAGGPDTQYF. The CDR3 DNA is TGCGCCAGCAGCAGCGGACTAGCGGGGGGCCCTGATACGCAGTATTTT.